Shown below are 29 T cell receptor beta chains from a single sample sequenced in a study of cytotoxic CD8 clonotypes in ibrutinib-treated CLL. Clones were sequenced by immunoSEQ multiplex PCR, and TCRdb holds only the in-frame ones, with some missing. This repertoire shows about 72,000 clones, approximately 71% found once; its top ten account for approximately 6%. Sample: PBMCs, taken after 12 months of ibrutinib treatment. The receptors stem from a human donor with chronic lymphocytic leukemia.

The chain links TRBV7-2 to TRBJ1-4; D ambiguous. Trimming removed 7 bases from V and 7 bases from J, with 16 bases in between. Germline values: CDR1 SGHTA, CDR2 FQGNSA. The CDR3 runs to 14 residues. The chain's CDR3 is CASTPRQRPEKLFF. CDR3 coding DNA: TGTGCCAGCACCCCCCGGCAGAGACCTGAAAAACTGTTTTTT.

The chain combines TRBV9 with TRBJ2-5; possibly TRBD1 or TRBD2 for D (5 bases each). V lost 0 bases and J 5 bases, leaving 11 bases between the germline ends. Germline V CDR1 and CDR2: SGDLS, YYNGEE. The CDR3 covers 14 residues. CDR3: CASSVGPEGETQYF. The CDR3 bases are TGTGCCAGCAGCGTAGGCCCAGAGGGGGAGACCCAGTACTTC.

This clone appeared a few times. The chain joins TRBV19 to TRBJ1-2; D unresolved. There are 12 residues in the CDR3. V was trimmed by 7 bases and J by 6 bases, leaving 12 bases between them. The germline V gene encodes CDR1 LNHDA and CDR2 SQIVND (reference sequence). CDR3 amino acids: CASKGSLDGYTF. The DNA of the CDR3 is TGTGCCAGTAAAGGCAGTCTAGATGGCTACACCTTC. Based on the CDR3 plus reference TRBV19 and TRBJ1-2, the full variable domain is DGGITQSPKYLFRKEGQNVTLSCEQNLNHDAMYWYRQDPGQGLRLIYYSQIVNDFQKGDIAEGYSVSREKKESFPLTVTSAQKNPTAFYLCASKGSLDGYTFGSGTRLTVV.

The rearrangement links TRBV6-1 to TRBJ2-6; D ambiguous. The V and J ends lost 1 base and 0 bases respectively, with 10 bases between them. The CDR3 length is 17 residues. CDR1 and CDR2 from the germline V gene are MNHNS and SASEGT. The CDR3 nucleotides are TGTGCCAGCAGTGAAGACAGTAGGATCTCTGGGGCCAACGTCCTGACTTTC. Translated, it gives CASSEDSRISGANVLTF.

This sequence joins TRBV29-1 and TRBJ2-1; no firm D call. CDR1 and CDR2 (germline): SQVTM, ANQGSEA. The CDR3 loop spans 12 amino acids. Trimming took 4 bases from V and 4 from J, leaving 8 bases between them. CDR3 region: CSVGRQYNEQFF. In nucleotides, the CDR3 is TGCAGCGTTGGCAGGCAGTACAATGAGCAGTTCTTC.

This chain links TRBV19 with TRBJ1-1; the match to TRBD1 covers 7 bases. CDR1 and CDR2 from the germline V gene are LNHDA and SQIVND (reference sequence). The CDR3 spans 16 residues. Unmatched junction bases numbered 9, after V lost 4 bases and J lost 1 base. CDR3 DNA: TGTGCCAGTAGTAAGAGACAGGGTGGATCGAACACTGAAGCTTTCTTT. This codes for CASSKRQGGSNTEAFF.

Concerning this clone: The junction differs from germline at one of its ends, possibly a read error. The chain joins TRBV30 to TRBJ2-4; TRBD1 matches at 7 bases. This CDR3 contains 12 residues. Germline CDR1 is GTSNPN and CDR2 is SVGIG (reference sequence). The CDR3: CVWSSGGLLQYF. The CDR3 region has the DNA TGTGTCTGGAGCTCAGGGGGTTTACTTCAGTACTTC. Based on the CDR3 plus reference TRBV30 and TRBJ2-4, the full variable domain is SQTIHQWPATLVQPVGSPLSLECTVEGTSNPNLYWYRQAAGRGLQLLFYSVGIGQISSEVPQNLSASRPQDRQFILSSKKLLLSDSGFYLCVWSSGGLLQYFGAGTRLSVL.

V and J are TRBV27 and TRBJ1-1; a possible D gene is TRBD1 (5 bases). The V gene's germline CDR1 is MNHEY and CDR2 SMNVEV (reference sequence). The V end was cut by 7 bases, the J end by 6 bases, with 9 bases between. The CDR3 totals 11 residues. The CDR3 DNA is TGTGCCAGCAAGGGGATCGCTGAAGCTTTCTTT. Protein sequence: CASKGIAEAFF.

V usage is TRBV4-1 and J usage is TRBJ1-2; D not certain. V lost 0 bases and J 1 base, leaving 6 bases between the germline ends. Germline CDR1 MGHRA, CDR2 YSYEKL. This CDR3 has 14 residues. CDR3 sequence reads: CASSQDGYNYGYTF. The CDR3 DNA reads TGCGCCAGCAGCCAAGATGGCTATAACTATGGCTACACCTTC.

This clone was detected only a few times. The chain has TRBV18 and TRBJ1-1; possibly TRBD1 for D (5 bases). The germline CDR1 and CDR2 sequences are KGHSH and LQKENI. Trimming removed 5 bases from V and 1 base from J, with 17 bases in between. The CDR3 runs 16 residues. The CDR3 nucleotides are TGTGCCAGCTCATCGAACGCGGGACTCACGAACACTGAAGCTTTCTTT. Translation gives CASSSNAGLTNTEAFF.

The CDR3 reads CASSPQGRSYNEQFF. The DNA for the CDR3 is TGTGCCAGTAGTCCACAGGGGCGCTCCTACAATGAGCAGTTCTTC. The chain recombines TRBV19 with TRBJ2-1, with 7 bases lining up with TRBD1. Looked up from germline, CDR1 is LNHDA and CDR2 is SQIVND (reference sequence). The CDR3 contains 15 residues. After removal of 5 bases from V and 0 bases from J, the junction contained 4 bases not matched to a gene.

V gene TRBV27 combines with J gene TRBJ2-6; tentatively, D is TRBD2 (5 bases). Trimming pared 3 bases from V and 8 bases from J, leaving 8 bases between. CDR1 and CDR2 from the germline V gene are MNHEY and SMNVEV (reference sequence). The CDR3 spans 13 residues. In DNA form, the CDR3 reads TGTGCCAGCAGTTTGACGGGGTCCAACGTCCTGACTTTC. Protein product: CASSLTGSNVLTF.

Only a few counts were recorded for this clone. In DNA form, the CDR3 reads TGCGCCAGCAGTGATTCAGGCTGTCCGGTGAGGGGAAACACCATATATTTT. Its protein is CASSDSGCPVRGNTIYF. V is TRBV10-1 and J is TRBJ1-3, with D hard to call. CDR1 and CDR2 from the germline V gene are WNHNN and SYGVQD (reference sequence). This CDR3 is 17 amino acids long. Trimming removed 3 bases from V and 4 bases from J, with 19 bases in between.

This chain connects TRBV12-2 to TRBJ1-5; the table names TRBD1, a call not compared with the DNA. TRBV12-2 is an annotated pseudogene. The CDR3 extends over 19 amino acids. This CDR3 is CASRLAGTGGKYSNQPQHF. In DNA form, the CDR3 reads TGTGCAAGTCGCTTAGCCGGGACAGGGGGGAAGTATAGCAATCAGCCCCAGCATTTT.

The chain joins TRBV10-1 to TRBJ2-5, with 9 positions matching TRBD2. The ends lost 4 bases at V and 3 bases at J; junction bases unmatched: 12. CDR1 is WNHNN, CDR2 SYGVQD, per germline (reference sequence). The CDR3 consists of 17 residues. The CDR3 reads CASSGASGAESKETQYF. Written as DNA, the CDR3 is TGCGCCAGCAGTGGGGCTAGCGGGGCTGAATCGAAAGAGACCCAGTACTTC.

This sequence joins TRBV7-9 and TRBJ2-7; D gene unclear. This CDR3 spans 13 amino acids. The V end lost 1 base, the J end lost 2 bases, and 6 bases lay between the germline ends. Germline V CDR1 and CDR2: SEHNR, FQNEAQ (reference sequence). The CDR3 reads CASSLEVAYEQYF. The CDR3 region has the DNA TGTGCCAGCAGCTTAGAGGTGGCCTACGAGCAGTACTTC. The complete variable domain, with remaining parts taken from reference TRBV7-9 and TRBJ2-7, reads DTGVSQNPRHKITKRGQNVTFRCDPISEHNRLYWYRQTLGQGPEFLTYFQNEAQLEKSRLLSDRFSAERPKGSFSTLEIQRTEQGDSAMYLCASSLEVAYEQYFGPGTRLTVT.

The V call is TRBV18, the J call TRBJ2-3; 7 bases are a match to TRBD1. The V segment lost 1 base and the J segment 2 bases; nucleotides outside the gene matches: 12. CDR1 KGHSH and CDR2 LQKENI come from the germline V gene. The CDR3 runs 18 residues. The CDR3 coding sequence is TGTGCCAGCTCACCACGATGGGAGACAGGGTGGAACACAGATACGCAGTATTTT. It is translated as CASSPRWETGWNTDTQYF. The full variable domain, rest sourced from reference TRBV18 and TRBJ2-3, is NAGVMQNPRHLVRRRGQEARLRCSPMKGHSHVYWYRQLPEEGLKFMVYLQKENIIDESGMPKERFSAEFPKEGPSILRIQQVVRGDSAAYFCASSPRWETGWNTDTQYFGPGTRLTVL.

The chain employs TRBV10-3 and TRBJ2-3; 8 bases fit TRBD2. Losses at the gene ends were 6 bases for V and 2 bases for J; bases not matched to a gene: 7. The CDR3 is 15 residues long. Germline V CDR1 and CDR2: ENHRY, SYGVKD. The CDR3 loop reads CAIRAGGGNTDTQYF. The DNA for the CDR3 is TGTGCCATCAGGGCGGGCGGGGGGAACACAGATACGCAGTATTTT.

The rearrangement uses TRBV6-1 and TRBJ1-2, with D possibly matching TRBD1 (6 bases). This CDR3 is 14 amino acids long. Germline V gene lookup returns CDR1 MNHNS and CDR2 SASEGT. The germline V and J ends were trimmed by 5 bases and 4 bases, with 14 bases remaining between them. The chain's CDR3 is CASSPLDSLYGYTF. The CDR3 DNA sequence: TGTGCCAGCAGTCCCCTGGACAGCCTCTATGGCTACACCTTC.

This chain links TRBV7-3 with TRBJ2-2; TRBD1 might be the D (5 bases). The CDR3 covers 15 residues. The V end was cut by 0 bases, the J end by 7 bases, with 12 bases between. Germline loops: CDR1 SGHTA, CDR2 FQGTGA. This CDR3 reads CASSLTQGLVGELFF. The CDR3 bases are TGTGCCAGCAGCTTAACCCAGGGATTAGTCGGGGAGCTGTTTTTT.

This chain links TRBV11-3 with TRBJ2-3; perhaps TRBD1 as D (5 bases). CDR1 and CDR2 from the germline V gene are SGHNT and YENEEA. Trimming left V 1 base short and J 0 bases short, with 14 bases between. There are 17 residues in the CDR3. The CDR3 region is CASSLGRQSVSTDTQYF. The CDR3 coding sequence is TGTGCCAGCAGCTTAGGCCGACAGAGTGTAAGCACAGATACGCAGTATTTT.

This sequence joins TRBV2 and TRBJ2-1; 9 bases map to TRBD1. Germline CDR1 SNHLY, CDR2 FYNNEI. The CDR3 consists of 16 residues. The trim removed 5 bases at V and 7 bases at J, leaving 12 bases unmatched. CDR3 region: CASSPPDRGWSNEQFF. CDR3 nucleotide sequence: TGTGCCAGCAGTCCGCCGGACAGGGGATGGTCAAATGAGCAGTTCTTC.

The chain recombines TRBV27 with TRBJ1-1; D uncertain. This CDR3 is built from 14 residues. Germline loops: CDR1 MNHEY, CDR2 SMNVEV (reference sequence). The ends were cut back, 5 bases at V and 1 base at J, with 11 bases in the middle. CDR3 nucleotides: TGTGCCAGCAGTCCCCTTAGAGAGAACACTGAAGCTTTCTTT. Translated, it gives CASSPLRENTEAFF.

V gene TRBV4-3 combines with J gene TRBJ2-7, with unresolved D. Per the germline V gene, CDR1 is LGHNA and CDR2 is YSLEER. This CDR3 contains 14 residues. Trimming took off 1 base at V and 1 base at J, with 8 bases between the two ends. CDR3 sequence reads: CASSQGVGSYEQYF. The CDR3 DNA is TGCGCCAGCAGCCAAGGGGTAGGGTCCTACGAGCAGTACTTC.

The count of this clone is one. The rearrangement joins TRBV10-3 to TRBJ1-2; 7 bases align to TRBD1. Trimming at V came to 7 bases and at J to 4 bases, leaving 12 bases not matched to a gene. The CDR3 totals 15 residues. Germline V gene lookup returns CDR1 ENHRY and CDR2 SYGVKD. The CDR3 reads CAITNRGRASYGYTF. In DNA, the CDR3 is TGTGCCATCACCAACAGGGGACGGGCTAGCTATGGCTACACCTTC.

V and J are TRBV12-5 and TRBJ1-2; D unresolved. Germline V gene data show CDR1 as LGHNT and CDR2 as FRNRAP. The CDR3 length is 13 residues. Between the trimmed V and J ends, which lost 3 bases and 4 bases, there was a span of 9 bases. CDR3 in amino acids: CASGFAGGYGYTF. CDR3 in DNA: TGTGCTAGTGGTTTCGCTGGAGGCTATGGCTACACCTTC.

The V and J genes are TRBV6-4 and TRBJ2-5, with D perhaps given as TRBD1 or TRBD2 (6 bases each). The CDR3 contains 19 residues. V was clipped by 0 bases and J by 0 bases, with 20 bases between them. Germline V gives CDR1 MRHNA, CDR2 SNTAGT. The CDR3 loop reads CASSDSGVAGQDHQETQYF. CDR3 in DNA: TGTGCCAGCAGTGACTCTGGGGTGGCGGGACAAGATCACCAAGAGACCCAGTACTTC.

This clone was observed a single time. This chain links TRBV19 with TRBJ2-4; no clear D. V dropped 2 bases and J dropped 8 bases, with 13 bases sitting between them. Per the germline V gene, CDR1 is LNHDA and CDR2 is SQIVND (reference sequence). This CDR3 contains 14 residues. CDR3 region: CASSIFAIRHIQYF. The CDR3 DNA sequence: TGTGCCAGTAGTATATTCGCCATTAGGCACATTCAGTACTTC.

This rearrangement joins TRBV19 to TRBJ1-1; 7 nucleotides match TRBD1. The CDR3 is made up of 13 amino acids. Losses at the gene ends were 5 bases for V and 3 bases for J; bases not matched to a gene: 3. Per germline, CDR1 LNHDA and CDR2 SQIVND (reference sequence). The CDR3 DNA follows: TGTGCCAGTAGTGTTGGGACAGACACTGAAGCTTTCTTT. Amino acids: CASSVGTDTEAFF.